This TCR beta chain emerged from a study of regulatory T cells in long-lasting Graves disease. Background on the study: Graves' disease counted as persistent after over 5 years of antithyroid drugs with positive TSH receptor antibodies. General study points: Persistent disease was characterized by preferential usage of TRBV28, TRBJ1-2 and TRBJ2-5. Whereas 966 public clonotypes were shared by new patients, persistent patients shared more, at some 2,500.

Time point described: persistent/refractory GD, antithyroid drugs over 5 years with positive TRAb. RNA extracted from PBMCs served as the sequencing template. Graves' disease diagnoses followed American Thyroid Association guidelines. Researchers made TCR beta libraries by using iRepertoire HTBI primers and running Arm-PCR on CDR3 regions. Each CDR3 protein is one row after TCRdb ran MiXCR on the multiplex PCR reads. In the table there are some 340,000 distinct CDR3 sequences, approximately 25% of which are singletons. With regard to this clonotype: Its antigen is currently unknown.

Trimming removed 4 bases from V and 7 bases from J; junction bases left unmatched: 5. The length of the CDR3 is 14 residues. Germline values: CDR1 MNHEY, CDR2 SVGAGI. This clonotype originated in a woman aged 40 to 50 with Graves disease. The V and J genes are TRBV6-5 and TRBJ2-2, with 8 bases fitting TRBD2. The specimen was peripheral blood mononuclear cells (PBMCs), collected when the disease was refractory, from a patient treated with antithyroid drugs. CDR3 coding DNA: TGTGCCAGCAGTTTTAGCGGGATAAGCGGGGAGCTGTTTTTT. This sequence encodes CASSFSGISGELFF.